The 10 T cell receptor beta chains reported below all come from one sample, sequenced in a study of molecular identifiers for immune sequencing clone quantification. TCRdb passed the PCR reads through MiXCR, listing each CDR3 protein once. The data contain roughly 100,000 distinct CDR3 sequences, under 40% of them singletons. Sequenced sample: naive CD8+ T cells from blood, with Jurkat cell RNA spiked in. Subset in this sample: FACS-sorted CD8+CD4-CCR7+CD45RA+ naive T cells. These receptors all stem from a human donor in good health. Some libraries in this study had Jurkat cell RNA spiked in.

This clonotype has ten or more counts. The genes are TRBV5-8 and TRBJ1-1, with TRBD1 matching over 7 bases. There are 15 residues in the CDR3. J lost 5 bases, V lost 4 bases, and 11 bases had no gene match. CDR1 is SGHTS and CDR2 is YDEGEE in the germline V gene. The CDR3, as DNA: TGTGCCAGCAGCACCCGGGACAGCCGGAGGACTGAAGCTTTCTTT. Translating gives CASSTRDSRRTEAFF.

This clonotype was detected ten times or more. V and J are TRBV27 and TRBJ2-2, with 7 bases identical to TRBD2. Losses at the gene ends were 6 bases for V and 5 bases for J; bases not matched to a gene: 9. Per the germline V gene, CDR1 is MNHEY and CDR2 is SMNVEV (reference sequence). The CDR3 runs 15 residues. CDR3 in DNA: TGTGCCAGCAGCTACGGGGGGAGTGGGACCGGGGAGCTGTTTTTT. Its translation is CASSYGGSGTGELFF.

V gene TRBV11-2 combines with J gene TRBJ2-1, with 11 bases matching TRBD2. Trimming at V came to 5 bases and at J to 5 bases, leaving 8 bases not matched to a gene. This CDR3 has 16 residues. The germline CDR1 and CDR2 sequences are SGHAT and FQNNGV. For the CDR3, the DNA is TGTGCCAGCAGCATCCTAGCGGGAGGATTCGACAATGAGCAGTTCTTC. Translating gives CASSILAGGFDNEQFF.

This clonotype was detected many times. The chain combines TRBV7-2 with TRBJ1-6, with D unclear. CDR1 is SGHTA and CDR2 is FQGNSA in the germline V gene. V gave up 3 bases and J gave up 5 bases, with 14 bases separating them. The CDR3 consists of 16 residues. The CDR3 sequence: CASSFIFGENNSPLHF. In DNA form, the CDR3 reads TGTGCCAGCAGCTTCATCTTTGGGGAAAATAATTCACCCCTCCACTTT.

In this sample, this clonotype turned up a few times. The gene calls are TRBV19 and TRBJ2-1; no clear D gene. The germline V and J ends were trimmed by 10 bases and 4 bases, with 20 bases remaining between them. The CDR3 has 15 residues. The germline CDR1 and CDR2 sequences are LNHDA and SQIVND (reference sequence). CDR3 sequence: CATVLKRGPYNEQFF. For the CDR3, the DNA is TGTGCCACCGTCCTTAAGCGAGGCCCGTACAATGAGCAGTTCTTC. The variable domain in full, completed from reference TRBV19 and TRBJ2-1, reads DGGITQSPKYLFRKEGQNVTLSCEQNLNHDAMYWYRQDPGQGLRLIYYSQIVNDFQKGDIAEGYSVSREKKESFPLTVTSAQKNPTAFYLCATVLKRGPYNEQFFGPGTRLTVL.

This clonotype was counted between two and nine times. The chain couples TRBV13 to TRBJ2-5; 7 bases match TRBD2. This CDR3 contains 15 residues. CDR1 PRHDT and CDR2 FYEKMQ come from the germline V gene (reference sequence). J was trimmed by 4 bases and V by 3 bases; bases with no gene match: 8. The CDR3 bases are TGTGCCAGCAGCTTGAGGGAGGGCCGTGTAGAGACCCAGTACTTC. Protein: CASSLREGRVETQYF.

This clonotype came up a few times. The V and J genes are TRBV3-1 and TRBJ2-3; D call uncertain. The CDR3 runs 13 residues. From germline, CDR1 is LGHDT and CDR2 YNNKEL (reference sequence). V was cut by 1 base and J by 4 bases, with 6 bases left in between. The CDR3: CASSQGYADTQYF. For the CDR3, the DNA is TGTGCCAGCAGCCAAGGCTACGCAGATACGCAGTATTTT.

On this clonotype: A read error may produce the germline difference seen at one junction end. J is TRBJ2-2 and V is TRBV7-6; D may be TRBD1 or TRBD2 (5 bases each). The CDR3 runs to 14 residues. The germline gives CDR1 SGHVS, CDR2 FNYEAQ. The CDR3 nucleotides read TGTGCCAGCAGCTCCGAGCAGTACACCGGGGCGCTGTTTTTT. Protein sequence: CASSSEQYTGALFF.

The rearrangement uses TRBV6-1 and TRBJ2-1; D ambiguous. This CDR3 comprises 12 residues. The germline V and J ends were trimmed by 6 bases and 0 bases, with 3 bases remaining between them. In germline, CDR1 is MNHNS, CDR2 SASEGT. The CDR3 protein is CASRASYNEQFF. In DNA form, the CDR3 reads TGTGCCAGCAGGGCCTCCTACAATGAGCAGTTCTTC.

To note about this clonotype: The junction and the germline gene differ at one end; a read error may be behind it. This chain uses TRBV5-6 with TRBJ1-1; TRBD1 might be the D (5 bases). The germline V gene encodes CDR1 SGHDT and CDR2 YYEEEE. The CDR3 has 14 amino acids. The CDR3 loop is CASTLMWGGDVAFF. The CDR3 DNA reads TGTGCCAGCACCTTGATGTGGGGAGGGGATGTAGCTTTCTTT. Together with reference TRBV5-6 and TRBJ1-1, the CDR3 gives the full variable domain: DAGVTQSPTHLIKTRGQQVTLRCSPKSGHDTVSWYQQALGQGPQFIFQYYEEEERQRGNFPDRFSGHQFPNYSSELNVNALLLGDSALYLCASTLMWGGDVAFFGQGTRLTVV.